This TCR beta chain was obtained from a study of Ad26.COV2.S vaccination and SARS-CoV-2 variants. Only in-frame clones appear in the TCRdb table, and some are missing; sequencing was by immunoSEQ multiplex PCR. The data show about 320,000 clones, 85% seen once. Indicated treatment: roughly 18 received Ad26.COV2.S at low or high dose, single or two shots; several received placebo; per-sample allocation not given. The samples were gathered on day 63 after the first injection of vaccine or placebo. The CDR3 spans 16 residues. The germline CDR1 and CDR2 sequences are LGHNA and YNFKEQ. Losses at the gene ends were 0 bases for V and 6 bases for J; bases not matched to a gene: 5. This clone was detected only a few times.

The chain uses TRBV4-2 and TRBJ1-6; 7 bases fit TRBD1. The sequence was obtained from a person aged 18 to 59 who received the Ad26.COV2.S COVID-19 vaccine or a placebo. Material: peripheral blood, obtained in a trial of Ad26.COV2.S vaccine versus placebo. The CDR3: CASSQDQDRFNSPLHF. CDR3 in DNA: TGTGCCAGCAGCCAAGATCAGGACAGGTTTAATTCACCCCTCCACTTT.